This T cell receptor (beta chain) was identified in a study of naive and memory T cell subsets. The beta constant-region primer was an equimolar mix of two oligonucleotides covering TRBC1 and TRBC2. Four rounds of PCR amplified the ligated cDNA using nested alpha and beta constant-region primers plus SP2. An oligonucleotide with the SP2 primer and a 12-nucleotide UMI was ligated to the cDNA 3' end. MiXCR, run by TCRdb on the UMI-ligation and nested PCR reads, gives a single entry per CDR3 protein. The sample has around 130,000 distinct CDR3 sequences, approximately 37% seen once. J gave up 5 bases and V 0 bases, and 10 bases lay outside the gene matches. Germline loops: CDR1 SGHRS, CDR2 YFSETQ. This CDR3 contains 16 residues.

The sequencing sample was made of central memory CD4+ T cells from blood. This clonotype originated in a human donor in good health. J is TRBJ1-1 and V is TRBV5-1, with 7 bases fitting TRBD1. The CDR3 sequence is CASSLAQGGFGTEAFF. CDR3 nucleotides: TGCGCCAGCAGCTTGGCCCAGGGGGGATTCGGGACTGAAGCTTTCTTT.